This is a list of T cell receptor beta chains from one sample in a study of blood T cell repertoires in COVID-19. Assay: immunoSEQ multiplex PCR; the TCRdb copy retains only in-frame clones and omits some. The data show around 340,000 clones, roughly 89% seen once. Sequencing was performed on peripheral blood. All receptors derive from a woman in her sixties or seventies with COVID-19, enrolled during active disease. Each CDR3 is given without its conserved first and last residue. The D gene is left open where the match is weak. Some rows mark clone size as missing; the rest say once, few, many or name a class of expanded clone.

clone_size d_call j_call v_call cdr3_aa
NA NA TRBJ2-7 TRBV7-2 ASSLARGSSSYEQY
NA NA TRBJ2-1 TRBV30 AWGRGTLYSEQF
NA NA TRBJ1-1 TRBV30 AWTPVTEAF
NA NA TRBJ1-2 TRBV18 ASSMGTLNYGYT
NA NA TRBJ1-1 TRBV19 ASSITGTLGAF
NA TRBD1 TRBJ2-1 TRBV29-1 SVVGQAKSSYNEQF
NA TRBD1 TRBJ1-1 TRBV7-3 ASSLKGAPRITEAF
NA TRBD2 TRBJ2-1 TRBV11-3 ASSLLASGVGEQF
few NA TRBJ1-1 TRBV6-5 ASRWAEGLDTEAF
NA TRBD1 TRBJ2-7 TRBV25-1 ASSEYIGTGVRYEQY
NA TRBD1 TRBJ2-5 TRBV12-3/TRBV12-4 ASSAQGLETQY
once NA TRBJ2-3 TRBV28 ATHVSGIDTQY
NA NA TRBJ2-7 TRBV19 ASSIGGQSYEQY
NA TRBD2 TRBJ2-1 TRBV15 ATSRVTSGSHNEQF
NA NA TRBJ1-1 TRBV6-5 ASSQYTEAF
NA TRBD1 TRBJ1-1 TRBV5-4 ASREGTDNTEAF
NA TRBD2 TRBJ2-1 TRBV5-1 ASSLERGRYNEQF
NA NA TRBJ1-1 TRBV2 ASSETQTGLNTEAF
NA TRBD1 TRBJ1-3 TRBV18 ASSAIRTGKAMAGNTIY
NA NA TRBJ2-2 TRBV7-3 ASSFSVTGELF
NA NA TRBJ1-4 TRBV29-1 SVVTGVGSYEKLF
NA NA TRBJ1-1 TRBV7-9 ASSPPKALKPEAF
NA NA TRBJ1-2 TRBV29-1 SVDRGGYT
NA TRBD2 TRBJ2-1 TRBV5-4 ASSLAQGLAGGNEQF
NA TRBD1 TRBJ1-6 TRBV20-1 SASGMDRGVNSPLH
NA TRBD1 TRBJ1-3 TRBV19 ASSTGTGLRNTIY
NA NA TRBJ1-2 TRBV15 ATSRDREGYT
once TRBD1 TRBJ2-1 TRBV6-5 ASSRDREQQF
NA TRBD1 TRBJ1-3 TRBV5-1 ASSAGQGSGNTIY
NA TRBD1 TRBJ2-1 TRBV4-2 ASSQLGTGYNEQF
NA NA TRBJ1-6 TRBV5-4 ASSPGLNNSPLH
NA TRBD1 TRBJ2-5 TRBV18 ASSATHRDREETQY
NA NA TRBJ1-1 TRBV6-6 ASSHGQMNTEAF
NA TRBD1 TRBJ1-2 TRBV29-1 SVRGDRAGGYT
NA NA TRBJ1-2 TRBV7-9 ASSLPQGGYT
NA TRBD1 TRBJ1-1 TRBV7-9 ASSHGQGFGISEAF
few TRBD1 TRBJ1-4 TRBV3-1/TRBV3-2 ASSPTDRANEKLF
NA TRBD2 TRBJ2-2 TRBV6-4 ASSDRSGGATGELF
NA TRBD1 TRBJ2-1 TRBV5-1 ASRQRQGASYNEQF
NA TRBD1 TRBJ2-7 TRBV6-5 ASSYSKGGASYEQY
NA NA TRBJ2-7 TRBV19 ASSLAWRSYEQY
NA NA TRBJ2-5 TRBV6-6 ASSSRQRETQY
NA TRBD1 TRBJ1-1 TRBV5-1 ASSFGTGGTEAF
NA TRBD1 TRBJ2-5 TRBV10-3 AISGQGVETQY
NA TRBD1 TRBJ1-6 TRBV6-1 ASSDGQGGSPLH
NA NA TRBJ1-6 TRBV7-9 ASSLDTSSSYNSPLH
NA TRBD2 TRBJ2-1 TRBV24-1 ATSDPTLTSGGINEQF
NA NA TRBJ2-7 TRBV6-5 ASSYSFGSSYEQY
NA TRBD2 TRBJ2-1 TRBV4-1 ASSHTSGDYNEQF
NA NA TRBJ1-4 TRBV2 ASNYRDQNEKLF
NA NA TRBJ2-7 TRBV5-1 ASSLAAGARFEEQY
NA TRBD1 TRBJ1-5 TRBV18 ASSPGTASQPQH
NA TRBD1 TRBJ1-6 TRBV27 ASRPSPGQRNSPLH
NA TRBD2 TRBJ2-1 TRBV10-3 AISVGLAGTYNEQF
NA NA TRBJ1-1 TRBV5-1 ASSRDWVNTEAF